Each of the 14 T cell receptor beta chains below was sequenced from the same sample in a study of shared clonotypes between healthy human individuals. Only in-frame clones appear in the TCRdb table, and some are missing; sequencing was by immunoSEQ multiplex PCR. This sample has about 1.5 million clones; approximately 98% occur once, and the top ten carry about 0.4%. Sequenced sample: naive CD4+ T cells sorted from blood. The subset denotes: CD45RA+ positively selected. Receptors were obtained from a man aged 25-45 years in good health.

The chain carries TRBV5-1 and TRBJ2-7; D is undetermined. Trimming left V 0 bases short and J 6 bases short, with 10 bases between. The CDR3 runs 13 residues. Germline values: CDR1 SGHRS, CDR2 YFSETQ. As DNA, the CDR3 is TGCGCCAGCAGCTTGGAGGGCAGCTTCGAGCAGTACTTC. This sequence encodes CASSLEGSFEQYF.

V is TRBV6-6 and J is TRBJ2-7, with D hard to call. Trimming removed 6 bases at V and 4 bases at J, with 10 bases between. The CDR3 spans 12 residues. Germline V lookup: CDR1 MNHNY, CDR2 SVGAGI (reference sequence). This CDR3 is CASRIPGYEQYF. CDR3 DNA sequence: TGTGCCAGCAGGATACCCGGGTACGAGCAGTACTTC.

This clone was seen only once. V gene TRBV5-4 combines with J gene TRBJ1-4; a weak D match, TRBD1 (6 bases). The CDR3 length is 16 residues. Germline values: CDR1 SGHNT, CDR2 YYREEE (reference sequence). V lost 3 bases and J lost 6, with 18 bases in between. The DNA of the CDR3 is TGTGCCAGCAGCTGGGGGCGAGGGTCCAGGGATGAAAAACTGTTTTTT. Amino acids: CASSWGRGSRDEKLFF. Looking up the rest from reference TRBV5-4 and TRBJ1-4 gives the full variable domain: ETGVTQSPTHLIKTRGQQVTLRCSSQSGHNTVSWYQQALGQGPQFIFQYYREEENGRGNFPPRFSGLQFPNYSSELNVNALELDDSALYLCASSWGRGSRDEKLFFGSGTQLSVL.

The rearrangement uses TRBV19 and TRBJ2-1, with 9 bases that match TRBD1. Losses at the gene ends were 3 bases for V and 3 bases for J; bases not matched to a gene: 3. The CDR3 is 15 residues long. The germline gives CDR1 LNHDA, CDR2 SQIVND (reference sequence). CDR3 region: CASSMGTGNYNEQFF. CDR3 nucleotides: TGTGCCAGTAGTATGGGGACAGGGAACTACAATGAGCAGTTCTTC.

The V call is TRBV6-5, the J call TRBJ1-5, with TRBD1 as a possible D gene (5 bases). The CDR3 sequence is 12 residues long. V was cut by 8 bases and J by 10 bases, with 15 bases left in between. Germline loops: CDR1 MNHEY, CDR2 SVGAGI. Here the CDR3 reads CASWDGVGPQHF. DNA for the CDR3: TGTGCCAGCTGGGACGGGGTTGGTCCCCAGCATTTT.

The chain combines TRBV19 with TRBJ2-3; 13 positions match TRBD2. Germline V lookup: CDR1 LNHDA, CDR2 SQIVND (reference sequence). The CDR3 consists of 20 residues. V shed 5 bases and J 1 base; nucleotides not matched to a gene: 15. The CDR3 loop is CASSLRVGTSGIKGTDTQYF. The CDR3 DNA follows: TGTGCCAGTAGTTTGCGAGTGGGGACTAGCGGGATCAAGGGCACAGATACGCAGTATTTT.

J is TRBJ1-2 and V is TRBV4-1; D is ambiguous. Trimming took off 2 bases at V and 0 bases at J, with 7 bases between the two ends. The CDR3 sequence is 14 residues long. CDR1 and CDR2 from the germline V gene are MGHRA and YSYEKL. The DNA for the CDR3 is TGCGCCAGCAGCCAACCACGCCCTAACTATGGCTACACCTTC. Its translation is CASSQPRPNYGYTF.

The gene calls are TRBV9 and TRBJ2-7; 8 nucleotides align to TRBD1. Germline CDR1 and CDR2: SGDLS and YYNGEE. The V segment lost 4 bases and the J segment 7 bases; nucleotides outside the gene matches: 19. The CDR3 is 17 residues long. CDR3 DNA: TGTGCCAGCAGCTATCCAGACAGGGGCCCTACATCTATAGAGCAGTACTTC. Translated, it gives CASSYPDRGPTSIEQYF.

This rearrangement joins TRBV5-1 to TRBJ2-7, with a tentative D call TRBD1 (6 bases). The CDR3 spans 14 residues. V was trimmed by 5 bases and J by 1 base, leaving 13 bases between them. Germline CDR1 is SGHRS and CDR2 is YFSETQ. The DNA for the CDR3 is TGCGCCAGCAGTCGACAGGCAATGTCCTACGAGCAGTACTTC. This sequence encodes CASSRQAMSYEQYF.

This chain links TRBV19 with TRBJ2-7, with D maybe TRBD1 (6 bases). From germline, CDR1 is LNHDA and CDR2 SQIVND (reference sequence). The CDR3 contains 14 residues. V was pared by 4 bases and J by 3 bases, with 13 bases between. The CDR3 reads CASSNRAWGYEQYF. As DNA, the CDR3 is TGTGCCAGTAGTAACAGGGCTTGGGGCTACGAGCAGTACTTC. The full variable domain, with the rest looked up from reference TRBV19 and TRBJ2-7, is DGGITQSPKYLFRKEGQNVTLSCEQNLNHDAMYWYRQDPGQGLRLIYYSQIVNDFQKGDIAEGYSVSREKKESFPLTVTSAQKNPTAFYLCASSNRAWGYEQYFGPGTRLTVT.

The CDR3 spells CASSLAIGTETYEQYF. The CDR3 DNA reads TGTGCCAGCAGCTTGGCGATCGGGACAGAAACCTACGAGCAGTACTTC. The J gene is TRBJ2-7, the V gene TRBV5-4; 7 bases agree with TRBD1. Trimming at V came to 0 bases and at J to 2 bases, leaving 8 bases not matched to a gene. CDR1 and CDR2 from the germline V gene are SGHNT and YYREEE (reference sequence). CDR3 length: 16 amino acids.

V and J are TRBV11-2 and TRBJ1-4; TRBD1 agrees at 10 bases. Germline V gene lookup returns CDR1 SGHAT and CDR2 FQNNGV. The trim removed 5 bases at V and 11 bases at J, leaving 5 bases unmatched. The CDR3 loop spans 13 amino acids. CDR3 sequence: CASSGDRGDKLFF. The CDR3 DNA sequence: TGTGCCAGCAGCGGGGACAGGGGCGATAAACTGTTTTTT.

This rearrangement joins TRBV7-9 to TRBJ2-3; D not certain. The CDR3 runs to 13 residues. Between the trimmed V and J ends, which lost 5 bases and 4 bases, there was a span of 10 bases. The germline CDR1 and CDR2 sequences are SEHNR and FQNEAQ (reference sequence). CDR3 loop: CASSLVASDTQYF. The CDR3 DNA follows: TGTGCCAGCAGCCTCGTCGCGTCAGATACGCAGTATTTT.

This clone has only one observation. This sample also contains other DNA sequences that code for the same CDR3. The chain couples TRBV28 to TRBJ1-5; tentative D call: TRBD1 (6 bases). V lost 8 bases, J lost 2 bases, and 16 bases lay in between. From germline, CDR1 is MDHEN and CDR2 SYDVKM. This CDR3 is 15 amino acids long. The CDR3, as DNA: TGTGCCAGCGGTATTGGGGGCAGTGGCAATCAGCCCCAGCATTTT. It specifies CASGIGGSGNQPQHF.